One T cell receptor (beta chain) is described in this entry. The CDR3 is made up of 14 amino acids. V lost 8 bases to trimming and J lost 4 bases, with 16 bases between them. Per the germline V gene, CDR1 is MNHNY and CDR2 is SVGAGI (reference sequence). The data originate from a study of blood T cell repertoires in COVID-19. Across the study: Acute and convalescent COVID-19 samples came from the United States, Italy and Spain. The analysed material was cDNA or gDNA that came from T cells, B-cell-depleted T cells, or PBMCs.

Original handling: Reference gene primer amplification gave nucleated cell count estimates. Only in-frame clones appear in the TCRdb table, and some are missing; sequencing was by immunoSEQ multiplex PCR. V and J calls and clone size are copied from that table; D and trimming were computed from the DNA. The profile covers approximately 230,000 clones, with around 83% appearing a single time and roughly 5.8% taken by the ten largest. The TCR comes from a man aged 80 or over with acute or convalescent COVID-19. The specimen sequenced was peripheral blood. This rearrangement joins TRBV6-6 to TRBJ2-3; TRBD2 might be the D (5 bases). CDR3 amino acids: CASSRGLSPDTQYF. The CDR3 DNA is TGTGCCAGCTCCCGCGGGCTGAGCCCAGATACGCAGTATTTT.